This T cell receptor beta chain is drawn from a study of cytomegalovirus exposure and HLA in healthy donors (dated by TCRdb to the late 2010s). In terms of the full investigation: According to a later analysis, the 120 or so validation repertoires were produced on the same platform as the approximately 620 repertoires of the first cohort. The study was designed to test whether signatures of past pathogen exposure could be identified by cataloging public T cell receptors. Along with the approximately 700-subject first cohort, a separate validation cohort of over a hundred different subjects was used. To predict cytomegalovirus infection status, the study brought together high-throughput TCR immunosequencing, statistical association of individual TCRs with disease status, and machine learning.

The donors were included in the validation cohort of roughly 130 subjects, a group kept apart from the roughly 670-subject first cohort. This clone was recorded a few times. The antigen it binds to is not known. No quality values exist for individual bases; no much larger clone is one base distant. Paper-wide results and their limitations: Most TCR sequences were observed very rarely across donors, whereas some public TCRs were present in many individuals. The validation cohort had no HLA typing available for a later analysis, so co-occurrence within that cohort was assessed over all 130 or so repertoires. The classifier was reported to diagnose cytomegalovirus status with high specificity and sensitivity in both the original and validation cohorts. A total of fewer than 200 TCR beta chains were listed by the study as associated with cytomegalovirus. Three of the identified cytomegalovirus-associated TCR beta chains were confirmed in vitro to be specific for cytomegalovirus antigens. It was suggested by the authors that the approach could potentially be generalized to other disease states and immunological phenotypes. Of the cluster scores, approximately 95% were above 0 in a later analysis, which found that TCRs clustered in the first cohort also tended to co-occur in the 130 or so validation repertoires.

Library preparation used the immunoSEQ multiplex PCR assay. Processing in the source paper ran as follows. A statistical classification framework was built for diagnosing cytomegalovirus status from the catalog of TCR beta chain sequences. TCRdb's version of the immuneACCESS table is confined to in-frame rearrangements and falls short of the full clone set. An unresolved V gene accounts for under half of the shortfall where checked; the remainder is of unknown origin. V and J calls and clone size are those listed in that table; D and trimming were worked out from the DNA. For this sample there are fewer than 350,000 clones; roughly 90% appear just once. The ten biggest clones cover about 0.85% of the sample. V and J lose 4 bases and 5 bases, and a span of 8 bases separates them. CDR1 DFQATT and CDR2 SNEGSKA were looked up in the germline V gene (reference sequence). From cysteine to phenylalanine, the CDR3 is 11 amino acids long. Only the CDR3 portion is preserved as DNA: 33 bases, with reading frame beginning at the first base.

The TCR comes from a woman between 18 and 29 years old in good health and CMV-seronegative. In this chain, TRBV20-1 is recombined with TRBJ2-5; TRBD2 could be the D gene, as 5 bases match. The specimen was PBMCs. The sequenced DNA: TGCAGTGCTACCACGGGGGAGACCCAGTACTTC. This sequence encodes CSATTGETQYF.